Listed below are T cell receptor beta chains from one sample, sequenced in a study of PD-1 blockade in classical Hodgkin lymphoma. Repertoires were generated with immunoSEQ multiplex PCR, while TCRdb's copy carries only in-frame clones and drops some. This table holds about 22,000 clones, 65% to 80% found once. Sequences were derived from CD4+ T cells from blood, sampled before the fourth cycle of nivolumab. The receptor source for this set is a human donor with classical Hodgkin lymphoma. Both conserved end residues are part of each CDR3. D genes are given only for firm matches. Rows give clone size only sometimes, using once, few, many, or a class for an expanded clone.

TRBJ2-3,NA,NA,TRBV13,TGTGCCAGCAGCCGAACAGATACGCAGTATTTT,CASSRTDTQYF
TRBJ1-2,NA,few,TRBV19,TGTGCCAGTATGATGAACTATGGCTACACCTTC,CASMMNYGYTF
TRBJ2-1,TRBD1,NA,TRBV18,TGTGCCAGCTCACCACCGACGGGGACAGAGGACCACAATGAGCAGTTCTTC,CASSPPTGTEDHNEQFF
TRBJ2-3,NA,NA,TRBV6-5,TGTGCCAGCAGTTACCGGGGAAAGGAGACAGATACGCAGTATTTT,CASSYRGKETDTQYF
TRBJ2-7,TRBD1,NA,TRBV12-5,TGTGCTAGTGGTTTGGACACGGGGACAGGGGAGCAGTACTTC,CASGLDTGTGEQYF
TRBJ2-2,TRBD2,NA,TRBV7-2,TGTGCCAGCAGCTTCTTAGCGGGGGGGCCGACCGGGGAGCTGTTTTTT,CASSFLAGGPTGELFF
TRBJ2-7,TRBD1,NA,TRBV18,TGTGCCAGCTCTCCCGGGACAGGGGTGATAAAGCAGTACTTC,CASSPGTGVIKQYF
TRBJ2-7,TRBD1,NA,TRBV7-9,TGTGCCAGCAGCTTGGGGACAGGGTTTTACGAGCAGTACTTC,CASSLGTGFYEQYF
TRBJ2-3,TRBD2,NA,TRBV28,TGTGCCAGCAGAGGACTAGCGGGGGCCCCGGGGCCAGATACGCAGTATTTT,CASRGLAGAPGPDTQYF
TRBJ2-7,NA,once,TRBV28,TGTGCCAGCAGTTCGCTAAAACTAGGAGTCACAGCTAGGGAGTACTTC,CASSSLKLGVTAREYF
TRBJ2-2,NA,NA,TRBV6-5,TGTGCCCTGCGTGAGGGAAGAACCGGGGAGCTGTTTTTT,CALREGRTGELFF
TRBJ2-1,NA,NA,TRBV7-9,TGTGCCAGCAGCGGAAGACTAGTAAGATCCTACAATGAGCAGTTCTTC,CASSGRLVRSYNEQFF
TRBJ2-2,TRBD1,NA,TRBV5-4,TGTGCCAGCAGCACCCCGACAGGGAGTAGCACCGGGGAGCTGTTTTTT,CASSTPTGSSTGELFF
TRBJ1-1,NA,NA,TRBV4-3,TGCGCCAGCAGCCAAGAGGTCAGGTGGGGGGACACTGAAGCTTTCTTT,CASSQEVRWGDTEAFF
TRBJ2-3,TRBD2,NA,TRBV9,TGTGCCAGCAGCGTAGGACTAGCGGGGTGGTTTATGGATACGCAGTATTTT,CASSVGLAGWFMDTQYF
TRBJ1-6,NA,few,TRBV6-5,TGTGCCAGCACAGGGACGACGGATTCACCCCTCCACTTT,CASTGTTDSPLHF
TRBJ1-3,NA,NA,TRBV5-8,TGTGCCAGCAGCTTGGAAGGCAGGGGTTACGGAAACACCATATATTTT,CASSLEGRGYGNTIYF
TRBJ2-7,TRBD1,few,TRBV7-2,TGTGCCAGCAGACTAGACAGGGCTAACGAGCAGTACTTC,CASRLDRANEQYF
TRBJ2-1,NA,NA,TRBV10-3,TGTGCCATCAGCCCCGGCAATGAGCAGTTCTTC,CAISPGNEQFF
TRBJ1-2,NA,NA,TRBV10-2,TGCGCCAGCAGTGACAGGCCCTCCTATGGCTACACCTTC,CASSDRPSYGYTF